These 5 T cell receptor beta chains were sequenced from one sample in a study of T cells in Graves' hyperthyroidism and ophthalmopathy. RNA transcripts were the template for amplifying TCR beta CDR3 regions. HTBI primers were the set used in a first-round RT-PCR of the TCR CDR3. MiXCR was run by TCRdb on the multiplex PCR reads, yielding one entry per CDR3 protein. The sample lists more than 350,000 distinct CDR3 sequences, approximately 18% occurring once. The sample comprised blood. Receptors were obtained from a woman aged 25 to 39 with Graves' hyperthyroidism that later progressed to Graves' ophthalmopathy.

This clonotype was counted ten times or more. CDR3 DNA: TGTGCCAGCAGTTTGCCACAATCCGAGCAGTACTTC. Its translation is CASSLPQSEQYF. The chain carries TRBV28 and TRBJ2-7; no firm D call. Looked up from germline, CDR1 is MDHEN and CDR2 is SYDVKM. Trimming took off 3 bases at V and 6 bases at J, with 9 bases between the two ends. There are 12 residues in the CDR3. Looking up the rest from reference TRBV28 and TRBJ2-7 gives the full variable domain: DVKVTQSSRYLVKRTGEKVFLECVQDMDHENMFWYRQDPGLGLRLIYFSYDVKMKEKGDIPEGYSVSREKKERFSLILESASTNQTSMYLCASSLPQSEQYFGPGTRLTVT.

This clonotype was detected ten times or more. The chain employs TRBV5-1 and TRBJ2-1; the match to TRBD2 covers 12 bases. CDR3 size: 16 residues. Germline loops: CDR1 SGHRS, CDR2 YFSETQ. Trimming removed 4 bases from V and 6 bases from J; junction bases left unmatched: 8. This CDR3 is CASSPQLAGGINEQFF. Here the CDR3 DNA reads TGCGCCAGCAGCCCCCAACTAGCGGGAGGTATCAATGAGCAGTTCTTC.

As regards this clonotype: The junction does not match germline at one end; this may be a read error. The chain couples TRBV19 to TRBJ1-4; 8 bases line up with TRBD1. Germline V CDR1 and CDR2: LNHDA, SQIVND (reference sequence). This CDR3 is built from 15 residues. This CDR3 reads CASSDRGGTNERLFF. CDR3 coding DNA: TGTGCCAGTAGCGACAGGGGTGGGACTAATGAAAGACTGTTTTTT. Drawing the rest from reference TRBV19 and TRBJ1-4, the complete variable domain is DGGITQSPKYLFRKEGQNVTLSCEQNLNHDAMYWYRQDPGQGLRLIYYSQIVNDFQKGDIAEGYSVSREKKESFPLTVTSAQKNPTAFYLCASSDRGGTNERLFFGSGTQLSVL.

This clonotype came up many times. The rearrangement uses TRBV3-1 and TRBJ1-2; D unresolved. This CDR3 spans 14 amino acids. V was trimmed by 0 bases and J by 4 bases, leaving 9 bases between them. Germline V lookup: CDR1 LGHDT, CDR2 YNNKEL (reference sequence). The CDR3, as DNA: TGTGCCAGCAGCCAAGAGGGCCATTTCTATGGCTACACCTTC. Translation gives CASSQEGHFYGYTF.

This clonotype is a singleton in its sample. The gene calls are TRBV6-5 and TRBJ2-3; D may be TRBD2 (5 bases). Germline loops: CDR1 MNHEY, CDR2 SVGAGI. Trimming stripped 0 bases from V and 2 bases from J, with 15 bases between. The CDR3 sequence is 17 residues long. CDR3 coding DNA: TGTGCCAGCAGTTACTCTCGCCGGGAAGCCTCCACAGATACGCAGTATTTT. Protein sequence: CASSYSRREASTDTQYF.